Included here is one T cell receptor beta chain sequence, with context. The J segment lost 3 bases and the V segment lost 6 bases, leaving 2 bases of the junction unmatched. The CDR3 covers 15 residues. The germline V gene encodes CDR1 SGHAT and CDR2 FQNNGV. Three nested ARM-PCR rounds with V-beta and C-beta primers built TCRB libraries. Via MiXCR, TCRdb re-called the multiplex PCR reads, giving one row per CDR3 protein. The table has about 16,000 distinct CDR3 sequences, roughly 73% seen once; the top ten hold less than 45%. The data stem from a study of tumor-infiltrating lymphocytes in glioblastoma multiforme.

The receptor comes from a male donor with glioblastoma. J is TRBJ2-5 and V is TRBV11-2; 15 bases line up with TRBD2. Sequences were obtained from brain tumor tissue. DNA of the CDR3: TGTGCCAGCAGGGGGACTAGCGGGGGGAAAGAGACCCAGTACTTC. It encodes CASRGTSGGKETQYF.